The 8 T cell receptor beta chains reported below all come from one sample, sequenced in a study of T cells after yellow fever vaccination. Each CDR3 protein gets one entry after TCRdb re-called the 5' RACE reads with MiXCR. The sample includes roughly 500,000 distinct CDR3 sequences, over 15% of them seen just once. The input for sequencing was PBMCs, taken 15 days after the yellow fever booster vaccination. Source of these receptors: a man aged 25 to 40 who received the YFV17D yellow fever vaccine.

Only a few counts were recorded for this clonotype. V usage is TRBV7-3 and J usage is TRBJ2-1; D remains ambiguous. Germline-derived CDR1 and CDR2 are SGHTA and FQGTGA. Trimming left V 4 bases short and J 13 bases short, with 17 bases between. CDR3 length: 13 amino acids. The CDR3 sequence is CASSSQAGPRQFF. For the CDR3, the DNA is TGTGCCAGCAGCTCGCAAGCTGGCCCTCGACAGTTCTTC.

This clonotype was recorded many times. V gene TRBV7-9 combines with J gene TRBJ2-7; D is unclear. CDR1 SEHNR and CDR2 FQNEAQ come from the germline V gene (reference sequence). V was cut by 5 bases and J by 3 bases, with 8 bases left in between. The CDR3 is made up of 12 amino acids. CDR3 nucleotide sequence: TGTGCCAGCAGCACGACTGGCTACGAGCAGTACTTC. It encodes CASSTTGYEQYF.

The gene calls are TRBV6-2 or TRBV6-3 and TRBJ1-5; D is perhaps TRBD1 (5 bases). Germline CDR1 and CDR2: MNHEY and SVGEGT. The germline V and J ends were trimmed by 8 bases and 1 base, with 12 bases remaining between them. The CDR3 totals 14 residues. CDR3: CASSGERSNQPQHF. The CDR3 DNA reads as TGTGCCAGCTCGGGGGAGCGGAGCAATCAGCCCCAGCATTTT.

This chain joins TRBV20-1 and TRBJ2-1; 7 bases align to TRBD2. V lost 6 bases and J lost 1; bases outside the gene matches: 12. CDR1 and CDR2 from the germline V gene are DFQATT and SNEGSKA (reference sequence). The CDR3 has 16 residues. CDR3 sequence: CSANQGAAGSYNEQFF. CDR3 in DNA: TGCAGTGCCAACCAGGGAGCAGCGGGATCCTACAATGAGCAGTTCTTC.

The chain links TRBV5-1 to TRBJ2-7; no reliable D call. Germline V gene lookup returns CDR1 SGHRS and CDR2 YFSETQ. The ends were cut back, 1 base at V and 3 bases at J, with 8 bases in the middle. The CDR3 covers 13 residues. CDR3 protein: CASSLTENYEQYF. DNA of the CDR3: TGCGCCAGCAGCTTGACAGAGAACTACGAGCAGTACTTC.

This clonotype was detected only a few times. The gene calls are TRBV29-1 and TRBJ2-5; maybe TRBD2 (6 bases). This CDR3 has 13 residues. V lost 6 bases and J 1 base, leaving 12 bases between the germline ends. The germline gives CDR1 SQVTM, CDR2 ANQGSEA. This CDR3 reads CSVNSGGQETQYF. The CDR3 DNA follows: TGCAGCGTCAATAGCGGAGGCCAAGAGACCCAGTACTTC.

The V gene is TRBV19, the J gene TRBJ2-7; D may match TRBD1 or TRBD2 (5 bases each). The CDR3 covers 13 residues. Trimming left V 5 bases short and J 7 bases short, with 15 bases between. CDR1 is LNHDA and CDR2 is SQIVND in the germline V gene (reference sequence). The CDR3 nucleotides are TGTGCCAGTAGTCCCCCAGACAGAGGGGAGCAGTACTTC. It codes for CASSPPDRGEQYF.

CDR3 residues: CSAREYNQPQHF. CDR3 nucleotides: TGCAGTGCTAGAGAGTACAATCAGCCCCAGCATTTT. The chain carries TRBV20-1 and TRBJ1-5; D ambiguous. The CDR3 is made up of 12 amino acids. From germline, CDR1 is DFQATT and CDR2 SNEGSKA (reference sequence). With 0 bases removed from V and 3 bases from J, the gap between germline ends came to 3 bases.